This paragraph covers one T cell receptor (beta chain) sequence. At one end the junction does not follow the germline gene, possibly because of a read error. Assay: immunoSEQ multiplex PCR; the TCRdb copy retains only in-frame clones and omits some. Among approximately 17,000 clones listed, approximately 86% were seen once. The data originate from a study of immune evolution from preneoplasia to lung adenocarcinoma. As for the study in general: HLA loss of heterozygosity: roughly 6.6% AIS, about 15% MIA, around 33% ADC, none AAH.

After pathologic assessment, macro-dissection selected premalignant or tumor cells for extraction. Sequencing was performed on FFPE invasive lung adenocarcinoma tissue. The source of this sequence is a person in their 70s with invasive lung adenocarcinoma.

The CDR3 DNA reads TGTGCTAGCAGCCCAACCGTGGGGCACCAAGAGACCCAGTACTTC. It specifies CASSPTVGHQETQYF. The chain has TRBV7-7 and TRBJ2-5, with a possible D match to TRBD1 (5 bases). Germline V gene lookup returns CDR1 SSHAT and CDR2 FNYEAQ (reference sequence). The CDR3 length is 15 residues.